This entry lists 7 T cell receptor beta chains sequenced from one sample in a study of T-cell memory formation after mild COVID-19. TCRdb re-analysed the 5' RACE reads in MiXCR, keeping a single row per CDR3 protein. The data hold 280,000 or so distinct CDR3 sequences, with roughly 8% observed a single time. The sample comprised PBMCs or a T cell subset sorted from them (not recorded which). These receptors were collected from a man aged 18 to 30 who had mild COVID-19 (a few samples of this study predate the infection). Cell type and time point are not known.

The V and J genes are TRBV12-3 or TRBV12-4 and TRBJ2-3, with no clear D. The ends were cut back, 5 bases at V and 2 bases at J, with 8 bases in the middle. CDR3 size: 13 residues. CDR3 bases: TGTGCCAGCAGTCCCGATACCACAGATACGCAGTATTTT. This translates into CASSPDTTDTQYF.

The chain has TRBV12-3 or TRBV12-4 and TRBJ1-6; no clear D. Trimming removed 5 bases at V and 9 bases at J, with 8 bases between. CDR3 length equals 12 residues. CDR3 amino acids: CASSPPFSPLHF. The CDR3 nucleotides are TGTGCCAGCAGTCCCCCCTTTTCACCCCTCCACTTT.

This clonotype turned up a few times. CDR3: CASSLEVGGFTQYF. CDR3 nucleotides: TGCGCCAGCAGCTTGGAAGTGGGGGGCTTTACCCAGTACTTC. The chain carries TRBV5-1 and TRBJ2-5; the D call may be TRBD1 or TRBD2 (6 bases each). The CDR3 has 14 residues. CDR1 SGHRS and CDR2 YFSETQ come from the germline V gene. Between the trimmed V and J ends, which lost 0 bases and 8 bases, there was a span of 14 bases.

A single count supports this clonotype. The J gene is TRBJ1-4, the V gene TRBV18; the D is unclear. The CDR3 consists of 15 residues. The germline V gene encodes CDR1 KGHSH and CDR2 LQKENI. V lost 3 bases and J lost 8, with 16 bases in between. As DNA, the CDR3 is TGTGCCAGCTCACCGCGGACCAATTTGGGGGAAAAACTGTTTTTT. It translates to CASSPRTNLGEKLFF. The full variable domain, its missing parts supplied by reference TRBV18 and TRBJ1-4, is NAGVMQNPRHLVRRRGQEARLRCSPMKGHSHVYWYRQLPEEGLKFMVYLQKENIIDESGMPKERFSAEFPKEGPSILRIQQVVRGDSAAYFCASSPRTNLGEKLFFGSGTQLSVL.

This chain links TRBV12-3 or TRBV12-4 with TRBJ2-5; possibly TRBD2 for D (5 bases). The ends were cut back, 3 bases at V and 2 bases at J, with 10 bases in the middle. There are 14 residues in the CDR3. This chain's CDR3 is CASSFTGFQETQYF. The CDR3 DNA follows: TGTGCCAGCAGTTTCACGGGGTTTCAAGAGACCCAGTACTTC.

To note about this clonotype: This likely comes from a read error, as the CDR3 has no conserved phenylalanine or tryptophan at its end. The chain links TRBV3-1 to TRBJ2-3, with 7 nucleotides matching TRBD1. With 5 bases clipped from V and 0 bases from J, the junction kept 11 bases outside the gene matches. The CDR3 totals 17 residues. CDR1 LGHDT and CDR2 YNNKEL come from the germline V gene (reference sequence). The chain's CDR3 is CASSSINRGHSTDTQYL. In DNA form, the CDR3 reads TGTGCCAGCAGCTCGATCAACAGGGGCCATAGCACAGATACGCAGTATCTT.

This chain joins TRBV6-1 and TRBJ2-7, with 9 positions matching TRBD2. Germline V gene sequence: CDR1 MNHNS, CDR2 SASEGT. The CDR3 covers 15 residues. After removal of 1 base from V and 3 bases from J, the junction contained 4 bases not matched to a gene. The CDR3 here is CASSEGPSGIYEQYF. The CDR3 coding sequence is TGTGCCAGCAGTGAAGGGCCTAGCGGGATCTACGAGCAGTACTTC.